These T cell receptor beta chains were read from a single sample in a study of molecular identifiers for immune sequencing clone quantification. TCRdb reanalysed the PCR reads using MiXCR and keeps one entry per CDR3 protein. The sample gives 490,000 or so distinct CDR3 sequences, 20% to 25% of which show up once; roughly 0.81% is in the top ten. Sequencing input: naive CD8+ T cells from blood, with Jurkat cell RNA spiked in. The receptors shown here come from a human donor in good health. Some libraries in this study had Jurkat cell RNA spiked in. Both conserved end residues are part of each CDR3. Each record gives: CDR3 length, D gene, clone size, J gene, V gene, CDR3 protein, CDR3 DNA. The D gene is left open where the match is weak. Clone size is stated in some rows and not others, as once, few, many or a class when expanded.

length: 16; D: TRBD2; size: many; J: TRBJ2-1; V: TRBV28; CDR3: CASSPRQTGGEDEQFF; DNA: TGTGCCAGCAGTCCCCGTCAGACGGGAGGGGAGGATGAGCAGTTCTTC
length: 15; D: TRBD2; size: -; J: TRBJ2-7; V: TRBV13; CDR3: CASSLGRGEGYEQYF; DNA: TGTGCCAGCAGCTTAGGTCGGGGGGAGGGTTACGAGCAGTACTTC
length: 15; D: -; size: -; J: TRBJ2-7; V: TRBV20-1; CDR3: CSARVRAGEPYEQYF; DNA: TGCAGTGCTAGAGTGAGGGCAGGGGAGCCCTACGAGCAGTACTTC
length: 13; D: -; size: few; J: TRBJ1-1; V: TRBV7-9; CDR3: CASSPLEVPEAFF; DNA: TGTGCCAGCAGCCCCCTTGAGGTCCCGGAAGCTTTCTTT
length: 13; D: -; size: many; J: TRBJ2-1; V: TRBV7-2; CDR3: CASSGQEDNEQFF; DNA: TGTGCCTCCTCCGGGCAGGAGGACAATGAGCAGTTCTTC
length: 15; D: -; size: -; J: TRBJ2-2; V: TRBV27; CDR3: CASSYSSVNTGELFF; DNA: TGTGCCAGCAGTTATTCCTCGGTGAACACCGGGGAGCTGTTTTTT
length: 14; D: -; size: -; J: TRBJ2-2; V: TRBV4-3; CDR3: CASSQGYRTGELFF; DNA: TGCGCCAGCAGCCAAGGCTACCGCACCGGGGAGCTGTTTTTT
length: 16; D: TRBD1; size: -; J: TRBJ2-7; V: TRBV4-3; CDR3: CASSQETQGLGYEQYF; DNA: TGCGCCAGCAGCCAAGAAACACAGGGGCTGGGCTACGAGCAGTACTTC
length: 15; D: -; size: -; J: TRBJ1-2; V: TRBV7-2; CDR3: CASSLDGGTNYGYTF; DNA: TGTGCCAGCAGCTTAGATGGGGGTACTAACTATGGCTACACCTTC
length: 14; D: TRBD1; size: many; J: TRBJ1-1; V: TRBV28; CDR3: CASSLFAGGTEAFF; DNA: TGTGCCAGCAGTTTATTCGCAGGGGGTACTGAAGCTTTCTTT
length: 13; D: -; size: many; J: TRBJ2-7; V: TRBV5-1; CDR3: CASSMTGTYEQYF; DNA: TGCGCCAGCAGCATGACCGGAACGTACGAGCAGTACTTC
length: 14; D: -; size: -; J: TRBJ2-7; V: TRBV4-1; CDR3: CASSQQGRSYEQYF; DNA: TGCGCCAGCAGCCAGCAGGGACGGTCCTACGAGCAGTACTTC
length: 13; D: -; size: many; J: TRBJ2-5; V: TRBV7-9; CDR3: CASSLRQQETQYF; DNA: TGTGCCAGCAGCCTGAGACAGCAAGAGACCCAGTACTTC